The 30 T cell receptor beta chains presented below share a single source sample, sequenced in a study of shared clonotypes between healthy human individuals. Assay used: immunoSEQ multiplex PCR; TCRdb lists only in-frame clones, some missing. The sample has around 2.5 million clones; roughly 93% are singletons. The sequencing input was naive CD4+ T cells from PBMCs. Indicated subset: CD45RA+ positively selected. All receptors derive from a young man in good health. Some clones in this sample may be carry-over from other donors' samples.

This clone was recorded a few times. The chain uses TRBV9 and TRBJ2-1, with 8 bases aligning to TRBD1. The germline V gene encodes CDR1 SGDLS and CDR2 YYNGEE. This CDR3 comprises 14 residues. The trim removed 3 bases at V and 3 bases at J, leaving 2 bases unmatched. CDR3 protein: CASSGTGNYNEQFF. CDR3 DNA: TGTGCCAGCAGCGGGACAGGGAACTACAATGAGCAGTTCTTC.

This chain joins TRBV7-9 and TRBJ1-1; D is possibly TRBD1 (5 bases). The CDR3 consists of 16 residues. Germline V gene lookup returns CDR1 SEHNR and CDR2 FQNEAQ (reference sequence). The V end was cut by 5 bases, the J end by 1 base, with 17 bases between. The CDR3 bases are TGTGCCAGCAGCCCAGGGCCCTCGGACCCGAACACTGAAGCTTTCTTT. It yields the protein CASSPGPSDPNTEAFF.

The V and J genes are TRBV19 and TRBJ2-3, with D possibly being TRBD2 (5 bases). The CDR3 is made up of 16 amino acids. Deletions cut 3 bases from V and 3 bases from J, with 16 bases between. Germline CDR1 reads LNHDA; CDR2 reads SQIVND (reference sequence). The DNA for the CDR3 is TGTGCCAGTAGTATTAGTCTCAGCTCGGGGACAGATACGCAGTATTTT. Amino acids: CASSISLSSGTDTQYF.

This sequence joins TRBV4-1 and TRBJ2-1, with D possibly being TRBD1 or TRBD2 (6 bases each). Trimming cost V 3 bases and J 5 bases, with 23 bases left between them. The CDR3 contains 18 residues. Germline CDR1 MGHRA, CDR2 YSYEKL. The CDR3 sequence is CASSQRGAAAALNNEQFF. CDR3 DNA sequence: TGCGCCAGCAGCCAGAGGGGGGCAGCCGCGGCCTTAAACAATGAGCAGTTCTTC.

The rearrangement joins TRBV6-5 to TRBJ1-1; weak D call: TRBD1 (6 bases). The V gene's germline CDR1 is MNHEY and CDR2 SVGAGI. The V end lost 2 bases, the J end lost 3 bases, and 13 bases lay between the germline ends. This CDR3 contains 15 residues. CDR3 bases: TGTGCCAGCAGTTACCGGGGGACAAGACACACTGAAGCTTTCTTT. Translating it yields CASSYRGTRHTEAFF.

As DNA, the CDR3 is TGTGCCAGCAGTAAACGACAGGGGTCCGAGCAGTACTTC. It is translated as CASSKRQGSEQYF. The gene calls are TRBV6-5 and TRBJ2-7; 8 positions match TRBD1. The CDR3 is 13 residues long. The germline CDR1 and CDR2 sequences are MNHEY and SVGAGI. V dropped 5 bases and J dropped 6; count of bases not matched to a gene: 6.

The chain joins TRBV27 to TRBJ1-1, with D uncertain. Trimming pared 3 bases from V and 4 bases from J, leaving 21 bases between. CDR3 length: 17 residues. CDR1 is MNHEY, CDR2 SMNVEV, per germline (reference sequence). CDR3 in DNA: TGTGCCAGCAGTTTGGTAGGGTGGCCCCCTAGGAGCACTGAAGCTTTCTTT. Translation gives CASSLVGWPPRSTEAFF.

The V and J genes are TRBV28 and TRBJ2-7; no reliable D call. CDR3 size: 12 residues. Germline V gene sequence: CDR1 MDHEN, CDR2 SYDVKM. Trimming removed 2 bases at V and 9 bases at J, with 11 bases between. The CDR3 coding sequence is TGTGCCAGCAGTTTAGTGGGCCGGCGGCAGTACTTC. Translating it yields CASSLVGRRQYF.

This clone is a singleton in its sample. The chain links TRBV28 to TRBJ2-7, with D hard to call. Germline CDR1 is MDHEN and CDR2 is SYDVKM. This CDR3 has 14 residues. V lost 10 bases and J lost 1, with 17 bases in between. In nucleotides, the CDR3 is TGTGCCACCTCAAAGCTTGGTACTTCCTACGAGCAGTACTTC. As protein: CATSKLGTSYEQYF.

V usage is TRBV29-1 and J usage is TRBJ1-2; D is unresolved. This CDR3 is built from 14 residues. Germline V gene sequence: CDR1 SQVTM, CDR2 ANQGSEA. V lost 5 bases to trimming and J lost 0 bases, with 13 bases between them. This CDR3 reads CSVRPLSPNYGYTF. CDR3 DNA: TGCAGCGTTAGACCTTTGAGCCCTAACTATGGCTACACCTTC.

This chain links TRBV7-3 with TRBJ1-6; no definite D call. In germline, CDR1 is SGHTA, CDR2 FQGTGA. Trimming removed 1 base from V and 8 bases from J, with 3 bases in between. The CDR3 sequence is 12 residues long. CDR3 protein: CASSLKHSPLHF. The CDR3 DNA sequence: TGTGCCAGCAGCTTAAAGCATTCACCCCTCCACTTT.

This sequence joins TRBV19 and TRBJ1-4, with 8 bases identical to TRBD1. V lost 8 bases, J lost 8 bases, and 7 bases stayed unmatched. The CDR3 loop spans 13 amino acids. Germline V gene lookup returns CDR1 LNHDA and CDR2 SQIVND (reference sequence). The CDR3 bases are TGTGCCAGTCTGGACAGGGTTACCGAAAAACTGTTTTTT. The encoded protein is CASLDRVTEKLFF.

The chain recombines TRBV7-8 with TRBJ2-1; D is unclear. The CDR3 extends over 14 amino acids. From germline, CDR1 is SGHVS and CDR2 FQNEAQ. With 1 base removed from V and 6 bases from J, the gap between germline ends came to 10 bases. CDR3 DNA sequence: TGTGCCAGCAGCTTAGTTCCAGGCGCCAATGAGCAGTTCTTC. The encoded protein is CASSLVPGANEQFF.

This clone showed up just a few times. The chain has TRBV10-3 and TRBJ1-1; 9 nucleotides match TRBD1. CDR1 and CDR2 from the germline V gene are ENHRY and SYGVKD. The CDR3 consists of 15 residues. With V trimmed by 5 bases and J by 5 bases, 9 bases remained unmatched. This chain's CDR3 is CAISKQGAGGTEAFF. CDR3 DNA: TGTGCCATCAGTAAACAGGGGGCAGGAGGGACTGAAGCTTTCTTT.

This chain connects TRBV9 to TRBJ1-4; 7 bases align to TRBD1. Germline trimming cut 4 bases from V and 5 bases from J; bases unmatched to any gene: 8. The V gene's germline CDR1 is SGDLS and CDR2 YYNGEE. The CDR3 consists of 15 residues. The CDR3 sequence: CASSTQGGRNEKLFF. The CDR3 DNA sequence: TGTGCCAGCAGCACCCAGGGGGGGAGAAATGAAAAACTGTTTTTT.

This chain connects TRBV27 to TRBJ2-7, with TRBD2 matching over 7 bases. With V trimmed by 2 bases and J by 5 bases, 6 bases remained unmatched. CDR1 MNHEY and CDR2 SMNVEV come from the germline V gene (reference sequence). The CDR3 spans 14 residues. CDR3 sequence: CASSLRRELNEQYF. For the CDR3, the DNA is TGTGCCAGCAGTTTACGGCGGGAGCTAAACGAGCAGTACTTC.

The V gene is TRBV5-4, the J gene TRBJ2-7; 11 nucleotides match TRBD2. Germline V CDR1 and CDR2: SGHNT, YYREEE (reference sequence). The CDR3 has 15 residues. Trimming took 4 bases from V and 4 from J; bases not matched to a gene: 7. In nucleotides, the CDR3 is TGTGCCAGCAGCCCGGGACTAGCGGAGATATACGAGCAGTACTTC. The encoded protein is CASSPGLAEIYEQYF.

V and J are TRBV28 and TRBJ2-6; D remains unclear. The length of the CDR3 is 16 residues. Germline loops: CDR1 MDHEN, CDR2 SYDVKM. V was pared by 7 bases and J by 0 bases, with 13 bases between. The CDR3 DNA sequence: TGTGCCAGCACAGAAGACCGGAGCTCTGGGGCCAACGTCCTGACTTTC. This translates into CASTEDRSSGANVLTF.

Note on this clone: The identical CDR3 is also encoded by other nucleotide sequences in the sample. CDR3 amino acids: CASSPPGGSNQPQHF. The CDR3 coding sequence is TGTGCCAGCAGTCCCCCGGGGGGATCCAATCAGCCCCAGCATTTT. The chain recombines TRBV28 with TRBJ1-5; D is possibly TRBD1 (5 bases). Germline V gives CDR1 MDHEN, CDR2 SYDVKM. The CDR3 has 15 residues. Trimming cost V 5 bases and J 3 bases, with 14 bases left between them.

The chain combines TRBV19 with TRBJ1-3, with D possibly being TRBD1 (5 bases). Trimming removed 5 bases at V and 0 bases at J, with 14 bases between. The CDR3 length is 16 residues. Germline CDR1 LNHDA, CDR2 SQIVND (reference sequence). CDR3 region: CASSSAGQLSGNTIYF. The CDR3 DNA is TGTGCCAGTAGTTCGGCAGGGCAGCTCTCTGGAAACACCATATATTTT.

This chain links TRBV5-1 with TRBJ2-1; TRBD2 might be the D (6 bases). Germline V gene sequence: CDR1 SGHRS, CDR2 YFSETQ. This CDR3 region has 14 residues. Trimming stripped 0 bases from V and 7 bases from J, with 11 bases between. The CDR3 nucleotides read TGCGCCAGCAGCTTGGTTCCGGGAGTAAATGAGCAGTTCTTC. It translates to CASSLVPGVNEQFF. Drawing the rest from reference TRBV5-1 and TRBJ2-1, the complete variable domain is KAGVTQTPRYLIKTRGQQVTLSCSPISGHRSVSWYQQTPGQGLQFLFEYFSETQRNKGNFPGRFSGRQFSNSRSEMNVSTLELGDSALYLCASSLVPGVNEQFFGPGTRLTVL.

The V call is TRBV11-2, the J call TRBJ2-1; D is uncertain. Trimming removed 3 bases from V and 6 bases from J, with 15 bases in between. The CDR3 loop spans 15 amino acids. Germline V gives CDR1 SGHAT, CDR2 FQNNGV. CDR3 DNA: TGTGCCAGCAGCTTCGACATCCCCACCACCAATGAGCAGTTCTTC. Amino acid sequence: CASSFDIPTTNEQFF.

The chain recombines TRBV5-8 with TRBJ1-1; D is unresolved. Germline CDR1 is SGHTS and CDR2 is YDEGEE. With 9 bases removed from V and 2 bases from J, the gap between germline ends came to 11 bases. This CDR3 spans 12 amino acids. The CDR3 region has the DNA TGTGCCACCAGGTACGGAAACACTGAAGCTTTCTTT. Translating gives CATRYGNTEAFF.

This rearrangement joins TRBV7-3 to TRBJ1-6; D unclear. The V end lost 2 bases, the J end lost 5 bases, and 4 bases lay between the germline ends. The CDR3 is 13 residues long. CDR1 is SGHTA and CDR2 is FQGTGA in the germline V gene. The CDR3: CASSLGDNSPLHF. As DNA, the CDR3 is TGTGCCAGCAGCTTAGGAGATAATTCACCCCTCCACTTT.

The V gene is TRBV2, the J gene TRBJ2-1; 8 bases align to TRBD1. Germline V gives CDR1 SNHLY, CDR2 FYNNEI. CDR3 length: 14 residues. V lost 4 bases to trimming and J lost 3 bases; unmatched junction nucleotides: 2. CDR3 coding DNA: TGTGCCAGCAGTGTAGACAGGGGCTACAATGAGCAGTTCTTC. This translates into CASSVDRGYNEQFF.

The gene calls are TRBV6-1 and TRBJ2-1; TRBD2 agrees at 7 bases. Germline loops: CDR1 MNHNS, CDR2 SASEGT. V lost 6 bases, J lost 1 base, and 3 bases stayed unmatched. The CDR3 sequence is 14 residues long. The DNA for the CDR3 is TGTGCCAGCAGGTGGGGGGGGTCCTACAATGAGCAGTTCTTC. It translates to CASRWGGSYNEQFF.

In its sample, this clone was seen once. The chain carries TRBV28 and TRBJ2-7; the D gene could be TRBD1 or TRBD2 (5 bases each). The CDR3 extends over 15 amino acids. Between the trimmed V and J ends, which lost 7 bases and 0 bases, there was a span of 16 bases. The V gene's germline CDR1 is MDHEN and CDR2 SYDVKM. The CDR3: CASTSGWGYSYEQYF. CDR3 DNA sequence: TGTGCCAGCACCAGTGGGTGGGGGTACTCCTACGAGCAGTACTTC.

The V and J genes are TRBV5-4 and TRBJ1-4, with a tentative D call TRBD1 (6 bases). Trimming stripped 0 bases from V and 4 bases from J, with 10 bases between. The CDR3 sequence is 15 residues long. In germline, CDR1 is SGHNT, CDR2 YYREEE (reference sequence). Written as DNA, the CDR3 is TGTGCCAGCAGCTTGGGGGGGGCATTTAATGAAAAACTGTTTTTT. Protein sequence: CASSLGGAFNEKLFF.

The chain's CDR3 is CASSVDGAAGNTIYF. The CDR3 DNA is TGTGCCAGCAGCGTAGATGGGGCTGCTGGAAACACCATATATTTT. The gene calls are TRBV9 and TRBJ1-3; D perhaps matches TRBD1 (5 bases). Trimming shortened V by 0 bases and J by 2 bases, and 9 bases separated the two germline ends. Germline loops: CDR1 SGDLS, CDR2 YYNGEE. This CDR3 region has 15 residues. The entire variable domain, with the rest obtained from reference TRBV9 and TRBJ1-3, is as follows: DSGVTQTPKHLITATGQRVTLRCSPRSGDLSVYWYQQSLDQGLQFLIQYYNGEERAKGNILERFSAQQFPDLHSELNLSSLELGDSALYFCASSVDGAAGNTIYFGEGSWLTVV.

The sample holds one count of this clone. The rearrangement links TRBV28 to TRBJ2-1, with TRBD2 matching over 8 bases. Per germline, CDR1 MDHEN and CDR2 SYDVKM. This CDR3 is built from 16 residues. V was pared by 10 bases and J by 3 bases, with 14 bases of the junction left unmatched. CDR3: CATLPGAGGFYNEQFF. The CDR3 DNA reads TGTGCCACTCTCCCGGGGGCGGGAGGTTTCTACAATGAGCAGTTCTTC.